This T cell receptor beta chain was recorded in a study of T cells in Graves' hyperthyroidism and ophthalmopathy. TCR beta CDR3 regions were amplified from RNA transcripts. During a first-round RT-PCR of the TCR CDR3, the HTBI primer set was used. MiXCR, applied by TCRdb to the multiplex PCR reads, yields one record per CDR3 protein. The table shows some 350,000 distinct CDR3 sequences, with approximately 15% occurring only once. Many counts were recorded for this clonotype. Patients affected by ophthalmopathy presented a Clinical Activity Score of at least 3, a NOSPECS grade of at least 4, and disease duration below 3 months. CDR1 and CDR2 from the germline V gene are MNHNS and SASEGT. Germline trimming cut 1 base from V and 2 bases from J; bases unmatched to any gene: 10. The CDR3 is 17 amino acids.

This chain links TRBV6-1 with TRBJ1-1; TRBD1 agrees at 7 bases. The clonotype comes from a middle-aged woman with Graves' ophthalmopathy. The specimen sequenced was blood. For the CDR3, the DNA is TGTGCCAGCAGTGAAGGACAGGGAGGGAGGAAAAACACTGAAGCTTTCTTT. It codes for CASSEGQGGRKNTEAFF.